This is a list of T cell receptor beta chains from one sample in a study of Graves' ophthalmopathy and Graves' hyperthyroidism. TCRdb reanalysed the multiplex PCR reads using MiXCR and keeps one entry per CDR3 protein. The sample holds about 660,000 distinct CDR3 sequences, just over 40% seen once. The sequenced material came from peripheral blood. The receptors come from an adult man with Graves' ophthalmopathy. Both conserved end residues are part of each CDR3. Each record gives: clone size, D gene, J gene, V gene, CDR3 length, CDR3 DNA, CDR3 protein. D genes are given only for firm matches. Clone size, where shown, is once, few, many, or a class for clones that have expanded.

NA,TRBD1,TRBJ2-5,TRBV7-8,15,TGTGCCAGCAGCCAACGGACAGGGGACGAAGAGACCCAGTACTTC,CASSQRTGDEETQYF
NA,NA,TRBJ1-1,TRBV29-1,15,TGCAGCGTTGAAGGAAGCGGACACACGAACACTGAAGCCTTCTTT,CSVEGSGHTNTEAFF
few,NA,TRBJ1-1,TRBV5-1,18,TGCGCCAGCAGCTTGGAGGTTGGGTCAGACCTACAGAACACTGAAGCTTTCTTT,CASSLEVGSDLQNTEAFF
once,NA,TRBJ1-6,TRBV6-1,14,TGTGCCAGCAGTCACGGACAGAGTGAGTCACCCCTCCACTTT,CASSHGQSESPLHF
NA,NA,TRBJ1-4,TRBV10-3,15,TGTGCCATCAGTGAGGGGGGGGCTCTTAATGAAAAACTGTTTTTT,CAISEGGALNEKLFF
NA,TRBD1,TRBJ1-2,TRBV25-1,11,TGTGCCAGTAGGACAGGGGATGGCTACACCTTC,CASRTGDGYTF
many,NA,TRBJ2-7,TRBV7-9,14,TGTGCCAGCAGCTCCCGGGACGTCGGCTACGAGCAGTACTTC,CASSSRDVGYEQYF
few,NA,TRBJ1-1,TRBV6-5,15,TGTGCCAGCAGTTACGTAGGTCGGTCGAACACTGAAGCTTTCTTT,CASSYVGRSNTEAFF
NA,NA,TRBJ1-5,TRBV7-9,15,TGTGCCAACAGTTTGGAGGGGATAAGCAATCAGCCCCAGCATTTT,CANSLEGISNQPQHF
many,NA,TRBJ1-1,TRBV20-1,13,TGCAGTGCTAGGTCGGCCACCAACACTGAAGCTTTCTTT,CSARSATNTEAFF
NA,TRBD1,TRBJ2-2,TRBV6-2/TRBV6-3,15,TGTGCCTGTTCGAGGGACAGCCTCAACACCGGGGAGCTGTTTTTT,CACSRDSLNTGELFF
NA,TRBD1,TRBJ1-5,TRBV15,13,TGTGCCAGCCGTGGGACAGCTTCATTTCCCCAGCATTTT,CASRGTASFPQHF
NA,NA,TRBJ2-5,TRBV7-8,14,TGTGCCAGCAGCGCCCCGGGGGTAAAAGAGACCCAGTACTTC,CASSAPGVKETQYF
NA,NA,TRBJ2-7,TRBV2,12,TGTGCCAGCAGGGAGGGGGCTGACGAGCAGTACTTC,CASREGADEQYF
NA,TRBD1,TRBJ2-5,TRBV13,17,TGTGCCAGCAGCTTAGGCCCCCTACGGGACAGAGAAGAGACCCAGTACTTC,CASSLGPLRDREETQYF
NA,NA,TRBJ1-2,TRBV12-3/TRBV12-4,12,TGTGCCAGCAGCCCATGGACGGATGGCTACACCTTC,CASSPWTDGYTF
NA,NA,TRBJ2-7,TRBV24-1,14,TGTGCCAGCAGTTTAGGCAGTAGGGGTTACGAGCAGTACTTC,CASSLGSRGYEQYF
NA,TRBD1,TRBJ2-7,TRBV5-1,15,TGCGCCAGCAGCTTCCCCGGGACAGGGACGCACGAGCAGTACTTC,CASSFPGTGTHEQYF
many,TRBD1,TRBJ2-7,TRBV29-1,14,TGCAGCGTTGAAGATGGGGACAGGGGCTACGAGCAGTACTTC,CSVEDGDRGYEQYF
NA,NA,TRBJ2-7,TRBV12-3/TRBV12-4,16,TGTGCCAGCAGTTTTGGTGCCGGAAGGGGACCCTACGAGCAGTACTTC,CASSFGAGRGPYEQYF
NA,TRBD1,TRBJ2-7,TRBV3-1,15,TGTGCCAGCAGCCAAGATGGGACAGGGGCCTACGAGCAGTACTTC,CASSQDGTGAYEQYF
NA,NA,TRBJ1-3,TRBV7-2,15,TGTGCCAGCATCAAATCGACAGTCTCTGGAAACACCATATATTTT,CASIKSTVSGNTIYF
NA,NA,TRBJ1-4,TRBV10-3,13,TGTGCCATCATGAGACGGGGAGGGGGTGAACTGTTTTTT,CAIMRRGGGELFF
few,NA,TRBJ2-7,TRBV29-1,15,TGTGCCTGGAGTGTAACAGGCCGAAGCTCCTACGAGCAGTACTTC,CAWSVTGRSSYEQYF
many,TRBD1,TRBJ2-7,TRBV19,14,TGTGCCAGTAGTATCGGGACAGGGCCCTACGAGCAGTACTTC,CASSIGTGPYEQYF
many,NA,TRBJ1-2,TRBV10-1,12,TGCGCCAGCAGTTCCGACACCTATGGCTACACCTTC,CASSSDTYGYTF
NA,NA,TRBJ1-4,TRBV10-3,13,TGTGCCATCAAAGATGGGGGAAGCGAAAAACTGTTTTTT,CAIKDGGSEKLFF
NA,TRBD1,TRBJ1-2,TRBV15,15,TGTGCCACCAGCAGAGGAGGAGGGACAGGGGTCCCCAGCACCTTC,CATSRGGGTGVPSTF
NA,NA,TRBJ2-7,TRBV7-2,15,TGTGCCAGCAGCTTAGGCAAAAGGGGCGGGTTTGGGCAGTACTTC,CASSLGKRGGFGQYF
once,NA,TRBJ1-1,TRBV20-1,14,TGCAGTGTACAGGAGGCAGGGATGAACACTGAAGCTTTCTTT,CSVQEAGMNTEAFF
NA,NA,TRBJ1-1,TRBV14,15,TGTGCCAGCAGCCTACCCCGGGGCAGACACACTGAAGCTTTCTTT,CASSLPRGRHTEAFF
many,TRBD1,TRBJ1-5,TRBV10-3,14,TGTGCCATCAGGATGGAGGGGGCGAATCAGCCCCAGCATTTT,CAIRMEGANQPQHF